Given below is one TCR beta chain in context. Seattle's enrolled individuals joined amid active infection and were then monitored longitudinally. This record belongs to a study of blood T cell repertoires in COVID-19. Across the study: Researchers got acute and convalescent COVID-19 samples from the United States, Italy and Spain. The cDNA or gDNA used as material had been derived from T cells, B-cell-depleted T cells, or PBMCs.

Original handling: The authors estimated nucleated cell counts from reference gene primer amplification. Clones were read by immunoSEQ multiplex PCR, and TCRdb kept only the in-frame ones, dropping some. The V and J calls and clone size were taken over from that table, and D and trimming were inferred from the DNA. Among nearly 250,000 clones, roughly 88% were seen once, and the ten largest hold approximately 5.5%. The specimen was peripheral blood. The TCR sequence derives from a woman aged 80 or over with COVID-19, enrolled during active disease.

CDR3 coding DNA: TGTGCCAGCAGCCTGACCGGACAGGGGGCGATAGGGGCCAACGTCCTGACTTTC. It encodes CASSLTGQGAIGANVLTF. The genes are TRBV28 and TRBJ2-6, with TRBD1 matching over 11 bases. The V gene end was trimmed by 6 bases and the J gene end by 4 bases; junction bases not matched to a gene: 11. The germline gives CDR1 MDHEN, CDR2 SYDVKM. The CDR3 consists of 18 residues.